One and the same sample provided the 8 T cell receptor beta chains below, sequenced in a study of blood T cells in healthy people across ages. The second PCR ran roughly 7 to 12 cycles with a sample-barcoded 5' primer and J-beta primers. TCRdb re-called the 5' RACE reads with MiXCR, one entry per CDR3 protein. Altogether approximately 1.5 million distinct CDR3 sequences are present, approximately 42% being singletons, with the ten largest covering about 4%. The sequenced sample was blood. These receptors were taken from a woman aged 18-29 years in good health.

This clonotype was seen at least ten times. V gene TRBV12-3 or TRBV12-4 combines with J gene TRBJ2-5, with D unresolved. Trimming shortened V by 9 bases and J by 2 bases, and 16 bases separated the two germline ends. CDR3 length: 14 residues. CDR3 protein: CASVHKGRQETQYF. CDR3 DNA: TGTGCCAGTGTACATAAGGGCAGACAAGAGACCCAGTACTTC.

The V and J genes are TRBV20-1 and TRBJ2-7; D is ambiguous. The CDR3 loop spans 11 amino acids. Germline V gene lookup returns CDR1 DFQATT and CDR2 SNEGSKA (reference sequence). V was trimmed by 3 bases and J by 4 bases, leaving 7 bases between them. The CDR3 loop is CSARPKYEQYF. The CDR3 coding sequence is TGCAGTGCTAGGCCCAAATACGAGCAGTACTTC.

The V gene is TRBV7-9, the J gene TRBJ2-1; possible D gene TRBD2, 6 bases. Germline CDR1 is SEHNR and CDR2 is FQNEAQ (reference sequence). Trimming left V 2 bases short and J 8 bases short, with 16 bases between. The CDR3 runs to 15 residues. CDR3 sequence (DNA): TGTGCCAGCAGCTTACTTTCGACTAGAGGGGATGAGCAGTTCTTC. Amino acid sequence: CASSLLSTRGDEQFF.

This clonotype was seen only once. This chain joins TRBV20-1 and TRBJ1-2; weak D call: TRBD1 (5 bases). V lost 6 bases to trimming and J lost 6 bases, with 17 bases between them. This CDR3 is built from 13 residues. Germline V CDR1 and CDR2: DFQATT, SNEGSKA (reference sequence). CDR3 protein: CSAPGGFSDGYTF. CDR3 coding DNA: TGCAGTGCCCCCGGGGGGTTTTCGGATGGCTACACCTTC.

The chain has TRBV20-1 and TRBJ2-2; no clear D. This CDR3 spans 14 amino acids. The germline V gene encodes CDR1 DFQATT and CDR2 SNEGSKA (reference sequence). The germline V and J ends were trimmed by 3 bases and 4 bases, with 12 bases remaining between them. The CDR3 loop reads CSARAQESTGELFF. The CDR3 nucleotides read TGCAGTGCTAGGGCACAAGAGAGCACCGGGGAGCTGTTTTTT.

This chain uses TRBV28 with TRBJ2-3, with 7 bases matching TRBD1. This CDR3 has 13 amino acids. Germline V gene lookup returns CDR1 MDHEN and CDR2 SYDVKM. Trimming at V came to 7 bases and at J to 4 bases, leaving 5 bases not matched to a gene. Here the CDR3 DNA reads TGTGCCAGCACCGACAGGGTGGCAGATACGCAGTATTTT. Translated: CASTDRVADTQYF.

The rearrangement uses TRBV25-1 and TRBJ1-2, with a tentative D call TRBD1 (5 bases). Per germline, CDR1 MGHDK and CDR2 SYGVNS. This CDR3 region has 14 residues. V dropped 2 bases and J dropped 8 bases, with 15 bases sitting between them. DNA for the CDR3: TGTGCCAGCAGTGAACCCGGGACCTTGTCAGGCTACACCTTC. Translated, it gives CASSEPGTLSGYTF.

The count of this clonotype is one. V usage is TRBV7-9 and J usage is TRBJ1-2; 8 positions match TRBD1. With 4 bases clipped from V and 9 bases from J, the junction kept 7 bases outside the gene matches. The CDR3 loop spans 13 amino acids. CDR1 is SEHNR and CDR2 is FQNEAQ in the germline V gene (reference sequence). The CDR3 nucleotides read TGTGCCAGCAGCTGGACAGGGCTGGAACGCTACACCTTC. Translation gives CASSWTGLERYTF. Variable domain in full (rest from reference TRBV7-9 and TRBJ1-2): DTGVSQNPRHKITKRGQNVTFRCDPISEHNRLYWYRQTLGQGPEFLTYFQNEAQLEKSRLLSDRFSAERPKGSFSTLEIQRTEQGDSAMYLCASSWTGLERYTFGSGTRLTVV.